This T cell receptor (beta chain) was identified during a study of T cells in tuberculosis. Study at large: The T cells targeted glucose monomycolate, a mycobacterial lipid, via CD1B. IGRA-negative adolescents, IGRA-positive adolescents with latent tuberculosis and adults with active tuberculosis formed this South African cohort.

Turning to this clone: Its antigen is not known.

On average about 100,000 T cells per donor were immunosequenced. Trimming took 2 bases from V and 1 from J, leaving 9 bases between them. The CDR3 spans 15 residues. Germline V lookup: CDR1 SGHVS, CDR2 FQNEAQ. Study-wide results and limits: Smaller distances to GMM-specific TCRs suggested their expansion in active tuberculosis.

TCRdb's copy holds only in-frame clones and misses some; the assay was immunoSEQ multiplex PCR. The sample lists tens of thousands of clones, 80% to 90% occurring once. The chain couples TRBV7-8 to TRBJ1-3; no clear D. This clonotype was sampled from a donor between 10 and 29 years old with latent tuberculosis or without tuberculosis infection. The sequencing input was PBMCs. CDR3 residues: CASSLQLGSGNTIYF. The CDR3 region has the DNA TGTGCCAGCAGCTTACAGCTAGGTTCTGGAAACACCATATATTTT.